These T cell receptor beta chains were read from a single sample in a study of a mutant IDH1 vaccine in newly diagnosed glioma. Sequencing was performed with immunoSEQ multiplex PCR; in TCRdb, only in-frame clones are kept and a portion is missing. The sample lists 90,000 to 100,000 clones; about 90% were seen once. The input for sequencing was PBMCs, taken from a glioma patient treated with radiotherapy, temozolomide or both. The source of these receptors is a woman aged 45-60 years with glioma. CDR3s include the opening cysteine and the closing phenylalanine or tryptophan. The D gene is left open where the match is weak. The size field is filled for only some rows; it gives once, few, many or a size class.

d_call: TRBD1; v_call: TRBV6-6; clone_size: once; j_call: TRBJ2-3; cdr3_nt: TGTGCCAGCAGGACACCGGGACAGGGTGCCAATACGCAGTATTTT; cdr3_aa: CASRTPGQGANTQYF
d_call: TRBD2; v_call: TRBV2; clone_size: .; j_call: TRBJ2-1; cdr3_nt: TGTGCCAGCTTAGCGGGAATCTCCTACAATGAGCAGTTCTTC; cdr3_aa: CASLAGISYNEQFF
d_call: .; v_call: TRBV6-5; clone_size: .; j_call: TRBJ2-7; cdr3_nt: TGTGCCACCCAGGACAGGGAGGGGTTAGAGCAGTACTTC; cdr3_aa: CATQDREGLEQYF
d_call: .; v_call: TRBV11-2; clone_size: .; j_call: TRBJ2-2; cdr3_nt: TGTGCCAGCAGCCAGGGGCCGAACACCGGGGAGCTGTTTTTT; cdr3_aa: CASSQGPNTGELFF
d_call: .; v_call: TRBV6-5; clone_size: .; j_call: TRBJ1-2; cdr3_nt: TGTGCCAGCAGTCAGGGAAACTATGGCTACACCTTC; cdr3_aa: CASSQGNYGYTF
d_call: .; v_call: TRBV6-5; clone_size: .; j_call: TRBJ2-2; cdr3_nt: TGTGCCAGCAGTTACAACCGGGACACCGGGGAGCTGTTTTTT; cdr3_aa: CASSYNRDTGELFF
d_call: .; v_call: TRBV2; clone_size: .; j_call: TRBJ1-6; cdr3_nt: TGTGCCAGCAGTACGGAGAATGCACCCCTCCACTTT; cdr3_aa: CASSTENAPLHF
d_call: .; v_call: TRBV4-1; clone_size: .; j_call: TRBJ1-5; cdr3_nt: TGCGCCAGCAGCCAAGTGTTGGGAACGACGAGCAATCAGCCCCAGCATTTT; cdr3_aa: CASSQVLGTTSNQPQHF
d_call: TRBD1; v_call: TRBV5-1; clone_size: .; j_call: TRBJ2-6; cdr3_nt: TGCGCCAGCAGATATACAGGGGGACAAAGTATATCTGGGGCCAACGTCCTGACTTTC; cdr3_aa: CASRYTGGQSISGANVLTF
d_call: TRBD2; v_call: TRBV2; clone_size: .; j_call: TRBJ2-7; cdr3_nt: TGTGCCAGCAGTGAAGGGACTAGCGACCTCTACGAGCAGTACTTC; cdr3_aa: CASSEGTSDLYEQYF
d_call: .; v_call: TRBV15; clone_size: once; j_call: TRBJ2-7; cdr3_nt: TGTGCCACCAGCAGCCCGGGCATTAACGAGCAGTACTTC; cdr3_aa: CATSSPGINEQYF
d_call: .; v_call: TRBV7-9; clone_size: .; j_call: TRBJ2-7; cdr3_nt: TGTGCCAGCAGCTTAGGGGGACTCGTCTACGAGCAGTACTTC; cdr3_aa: CASSLGGLVYEQYF
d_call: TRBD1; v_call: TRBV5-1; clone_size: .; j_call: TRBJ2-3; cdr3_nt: TGCGCCAGCAGCTTGGGTGGACAGGTGATAACAGATACGCAGTATTTT; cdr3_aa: CASSLGGQVITDTQYF
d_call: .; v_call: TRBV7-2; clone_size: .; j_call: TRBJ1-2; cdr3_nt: TGTGCCAGCAGCCAGAGCGGGATTTACGGTGGCTACACCTTC; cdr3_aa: CASSQSGIYGGYTF
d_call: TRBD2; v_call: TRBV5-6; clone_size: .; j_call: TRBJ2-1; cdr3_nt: TGTGCCAGCAGCCCCTTTTTTCTAGCGGGAGTGGACAATGAGCAGTTCTTC; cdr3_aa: CASSPFFLAGVDNEQFF
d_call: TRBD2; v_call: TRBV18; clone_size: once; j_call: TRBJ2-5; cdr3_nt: TGTGCCAGCTCACCACCTAGCGGGAGACAGGAGACCCAGTACTTC; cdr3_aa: CASSPPSGRQETQYF